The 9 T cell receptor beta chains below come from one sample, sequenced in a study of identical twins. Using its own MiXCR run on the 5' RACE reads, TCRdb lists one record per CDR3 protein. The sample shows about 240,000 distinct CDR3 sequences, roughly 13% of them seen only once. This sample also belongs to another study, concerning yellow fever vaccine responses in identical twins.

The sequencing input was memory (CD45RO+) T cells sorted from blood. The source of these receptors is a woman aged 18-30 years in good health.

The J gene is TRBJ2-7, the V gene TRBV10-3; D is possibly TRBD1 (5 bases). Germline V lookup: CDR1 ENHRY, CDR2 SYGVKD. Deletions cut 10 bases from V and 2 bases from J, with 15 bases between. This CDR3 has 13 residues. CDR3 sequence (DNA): TGTGCCACCGCGGCAGGGATGACCTACGAGCAGTACTTC. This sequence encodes CATAAGMTYEQYF.

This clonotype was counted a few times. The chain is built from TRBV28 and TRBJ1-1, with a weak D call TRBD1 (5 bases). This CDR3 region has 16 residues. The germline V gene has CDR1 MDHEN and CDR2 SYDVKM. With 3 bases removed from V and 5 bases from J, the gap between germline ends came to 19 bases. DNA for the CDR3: TGTGCCAGCAGTTTTCGTCCAGGGATGGAGGGGACTGAAGCTTTCTTT. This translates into CASSFRPGMEGTEAFF.

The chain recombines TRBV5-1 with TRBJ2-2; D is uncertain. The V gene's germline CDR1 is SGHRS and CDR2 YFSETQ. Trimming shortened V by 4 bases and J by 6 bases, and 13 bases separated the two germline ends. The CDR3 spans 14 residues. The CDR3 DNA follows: TGCGCCAGCAGCCAGGCTCAGGTACCCGGGGAGCTGTTTTTT. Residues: CASSQAQVPGELFF.

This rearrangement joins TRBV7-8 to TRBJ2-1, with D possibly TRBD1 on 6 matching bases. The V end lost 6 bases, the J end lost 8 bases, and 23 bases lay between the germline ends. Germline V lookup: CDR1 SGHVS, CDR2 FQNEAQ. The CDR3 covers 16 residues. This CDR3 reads CASRAFRGSLADEQFF. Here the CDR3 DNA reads TGTGCCAGCAGGGCGTTTAGGGGGTCCCTAGCCGATGAGCAGTTCTTC.

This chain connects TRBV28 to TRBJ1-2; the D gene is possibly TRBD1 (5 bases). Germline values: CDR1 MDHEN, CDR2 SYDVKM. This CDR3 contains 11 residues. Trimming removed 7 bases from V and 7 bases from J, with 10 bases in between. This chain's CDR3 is CASNERGGYTF. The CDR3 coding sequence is TGTGCCAGCAACGAGAGGGGTGGCTACACCTTC.

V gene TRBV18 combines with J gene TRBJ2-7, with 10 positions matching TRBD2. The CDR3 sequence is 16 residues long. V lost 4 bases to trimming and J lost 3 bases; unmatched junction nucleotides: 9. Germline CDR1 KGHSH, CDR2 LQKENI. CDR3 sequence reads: CASSLGTSETFYEQYF. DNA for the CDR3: TGTGCCAGCTCACTCGGGACTAGCGAGACCTTCTACGAGCAGTACTTC. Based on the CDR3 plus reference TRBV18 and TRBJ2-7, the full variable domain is NAGVMQNPRHLVRRRGQEARLRCSPMKGHSHVYWYRQLPEEGLKFMVYLQKENIIDESGMPKERFSAEFPKEGPSILRIQQVVRGDSAAYFCASSLGTSETFYEQYFGPGTRLTVT.

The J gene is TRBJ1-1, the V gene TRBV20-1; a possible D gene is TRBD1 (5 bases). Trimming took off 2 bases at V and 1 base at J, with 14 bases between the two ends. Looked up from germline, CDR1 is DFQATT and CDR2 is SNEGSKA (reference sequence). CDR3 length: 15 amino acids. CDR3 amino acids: CSARRGEGPNTEAFF. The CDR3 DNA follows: TGCAGTGCTAGACGGGGGGAGGGTCCGAACACTGAAGCTTTCTTT.

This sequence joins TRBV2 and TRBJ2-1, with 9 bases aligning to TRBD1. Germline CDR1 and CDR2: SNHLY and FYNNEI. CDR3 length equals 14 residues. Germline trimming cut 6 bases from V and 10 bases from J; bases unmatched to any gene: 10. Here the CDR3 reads CASRAGTGLREQFF. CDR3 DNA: TGTGCCAGCAGGGCCGGGACAGGGTTAAGAGAGCAGTTCTTC.

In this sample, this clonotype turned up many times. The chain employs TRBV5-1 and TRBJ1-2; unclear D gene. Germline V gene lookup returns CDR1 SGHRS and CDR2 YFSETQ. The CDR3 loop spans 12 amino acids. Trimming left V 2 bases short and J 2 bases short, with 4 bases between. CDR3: CASSFENYGYTF. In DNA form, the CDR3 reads TGCGCCAGCAGCTTCGAGAACTATGGCTACACCTTC.